Shown below are 30 T cell receptor beta chains from a single sample sequenced in a study of T cells in Graves' hyperthyroidism and ophthalmopathy. Template material for amplifying TCR beta CDR3 regions consisted of RNA transcripts. Researchers ran a first-round RT-PCR on the TCR CDR3 using the HTBI primer set. TCRdb reprocessed the multiplex PCR reads via MiXCR and lists one record per CDR3 protein. The sample yields roughly 360,000 distinct CDR3 sequences, about 13% seen once. The sequenced material came from blood. These receptors were obtained from a man aged 30 to 39 with Graves' hyperthyroidism that later progressed to Graves' ophthalmopathy.

This clonotype has at least ten counts. J is TRBJ2-1 and V is TRBV11-2; TRBD1 matches at 9 bases. This CDR3 spans 15 amino acids. Germline CDR1 SGHAT, CDR2 FQNNGV. After removal of 4 bases from V and 2 bases from J, the junction contained 3 bases not matched to a gene. This CDR3 reads CASSSGQGAYNEQFF. The CDR3 nucleotides read TGTGCCAGCAGCTCGGGACAGGGAGCCTACAATGAGCAGTTCTTC. The full variable domain, with the rest looked up from reference TRBV11-2 and TRBJ2-1, is EAGVAQSPRYKIIEKRQSVAFWCNPISGHATLYWYQQILGQGPKLLIQFQNNGVVDDSQLPKDRFSAERLKGVDSTLKIQPAKLEDSAVYLCASSSGQGAYNEQFFGPGTRLTVL.

CDR3 sequence: CASSQFPPGHLSGANVLTF. In nucleotides, the CDR3 is TGCGCCAGCAGCCAGTTCCCACCGGGACACCTCTCTGGGGCCAACGTCCTGACTTTC. The genes are TRBV4-1 and TRBJ2-6; D may be TRBD1 (6 bases). The V end lost 3 bases, the J end lost 0 bases, and 18 bases lay between the germline ends. The germline V gene has CDR1 MGHRA and CDR2 YSYEKL. CDR3 length: 19 residues.

This clonotype was seen ten or more times. The V and J genes are TRBV20-1 and TRBJ2-1, with 7 nucleotides matching TRBD1. CDR1 is DFQATT and CDR2 is SNEGSKA in the germline V gene (reference sequence). Trimming took 0 bases from V and 8 from J; bases not matched to a gene: 7. The CDR3 consists of 14 residues. DNA for the CDR3: TGCAGTGCTAGAGAAGGGACAGCTACCGATGAGCAGTTCTTC. Encoded protein: CSAREGTATDEQFF.

Ten or more counts support this clonotype. This chain joins TRBV12-5 and TRBJ1-6; 7 bases are shared with TRBD1. Germline CDR1 and CDR2: LGHNT and FRNRAP. This CDR3 is built from 15 residues. Unmatched junction bases numbered 9, after V lost 5 bases and J lost 8 bases. This CDR3 is CASGTNRGGDSPLHF. CDR3 nucleotides: TGTGCTAGTGGTACCAACAGGGGAGGGGATTCACCCCTCCACTTT. The full variable domain, completed using reference TRBV12-5 and TRBJ1-6, is DARVTQTPRHKVTEMGQEVTMRCQPILGHNTVFWYRQTMMQGLELLAYFRNRAPLDDSGMPKDRFSAEMPDATLATLKIQPSEPRDSAVYFCASGTNRGGDSPLHFGNGTRLTVT.

This rearrangement joins TRBV6-1 to TRBJ1-1; D is unresolved. Trimming removed 6 bases at V and 4 bases at J, with 9 bases between. Germline assignment: CDR1 MNHNS and CDR2 SASEGT. This CDR3 has 12 amino acids. The CDR3 DNA sequence: TGTGCCAGCAGCCACGAGACCACTGAAGCTTTCTTT. This encodes CASSHETTEAFF.

This clonotype has more than one count but fewer than ten. The chain is built from TRBV28 and TRBJ2-5; D unresolved. Trimming took off 2 bases at V and 5 bases at J, with 6 bases between the two ends. The CDR3 contains 12 residues. Looked up from germline, CDR1 is MDHEN and CDR2 is SYDVKM. The CDR3 sequence is CASSLRWETQYF. DNA of the CDR3: TGTGCCAGCAGTTTAAGGTGGGAGACCCAGTACTTC. The variable domain in full, with the rest retrieved from reference TRBV28 and TRBJ2-5, is DVKVTQSSRYLVKRTGEKVFLECVQDMDHENMFWYRQDPGLGLRLIYFSYDVKMKEKGDIPEGYSVSREKKERFSLILESASTNQTSMYLCASSLRWETQYFGPGTRLLVL.

Only a few counts were recorded for this clonotype. J is TRBJ2-5 and V is TRBV10-3; tentative D call: TRBD2 (5 bases). This CDR3 has 13 amino acids. The V gene lost 3 bases and the J gene lost 2 bases, with 7 bases spanning the gap. Germline CDR1 ENHRY, CDR2 SYGVKD. CDR3 residues: CAISDSGQETQYF. CDR3 sequence (DNA): TGTGCCATCAGTGACTCGGGACAAGAGACCCAGTACTTC.

This clonotype was recorded many times. V is TRBV20-1 and J is TRBJ2-5; 10 bases line up with TRBD2. This CDR3 comprises 14 residues. Germline V lookup: CDR1 DFQATT, CDR2 SNEGSKA (reference sequence). V lost 3 bases and J lost 4; bases outside the gene matches: 5. CDR3 amino acids: CSARASGGRETQYF. The CDR3 nucleotides are TGCAGTGCTAGGGCTAGCGGGGGTCGAGAGACCCAGTACTTC.

This clonotype was counted many times. The chain carries TRBV28 and TRBJ1-5; 8 bases agree with TRBD1. The CDR3 length is 15 residues. Germline assignment: CDR1 MDHEN and CDR2 SYDVKM. The V segment lost 5 bases and the J segment 5 bases; nucleotides outside the gene matches: 8. The CDR3 sequence: CASSTPGQAYQPQHF. The DNA of the CDR3 is TGTGCCAGCAGTACCCCGGGACAGGCGTATCAGCCCCAGCATTTT.

V usage is TRBV20-1 and J usage is TRBJ1-3; D is ambiguous. The V end lost 0 bases, the J end lost 6 bases, and 6 bases lay between the germline ends. Germline loops: CDR1 DFQATT, CDR2 SNEGSKA (reference sequence). This CDR3 contains 12 residues. The CDR3 coding sequence is TGCAGTGCTAGAGATCGGGCAAACACCATATATTTT. Translating it yields CSARDRANTIYF.

The chain joins TRBV19 to TRBJ1-5; D is possibly TRBD1 (6 bases). This CDR3 is built from 16 residues. Between the trimmed V and J ends, which lost 4 bases and 1 base, there was a span of 14 bases. CDR1 LNHDA and CDR2 SQIVND come from the germline V gene (reference sequence). DNA of the CDR3: TGTGCCAGTAGTACCTCAGGGGTTTCGAGCAATCAGCCCCAGCATTTT. Amino acids: CASSTSGVSSNQPQHF.

This clonotype was seen more than once but under ten times. The rearrangement joins TRBV5-1 to TRBJ1-5; 7 bases fit TRBD1. CDR3 length: 15 amino acids. V dropped 6 bases and J dropped 5; count of bases not matched to a gene: 11. Germline lookup yields CDR1 SGHRS and CDR2 YFSETQ. Here the CDR3 DNA reads TGCGCCAGCAACCGGGACAGATTAGACTATCAGCCCCAGCATTTT. Protein product: CASNRDRLDYQPQHF.

This clonotype was counted only a few times. This chain uses TRBV5-1 with TRBJ1-4, with D tentatively TRBD1 (6 bases). Germline-derived CDR1 and CDR2 are SGHRS and YFSETQ. CDR3 length: 16 amino acids. V lost 1 base to trimming and J lost 3 bases, with 13 bases between them. The DNA for the CDR3 is TGCGCCAGCAGCTTGCCCCTCCGGACAGCTAATGAAAAACTGTTTTTT. It specifies CASSLPLRTANEKLFF.

The chain is built from TRBV27 and TRBJ2-6; D is uncertain. Germline values: CDR1 MNHEY, CDR2 SMNVEV (reference sequence). This CDR3 contains 18 residues. The V end lost 6 bases, the J end lost 0 bases, and 18 bases lay between the germline ends. The CDR3 nucleotides are TGTGCCAGCAGCCACCTGGGAAGAACGATCTCTGGGGCCAACGTCCTGACTTTC. It encodes CASSHLGRTISGANVLTF. Drawing the rest from reference TRBV27 and TRBJ2-6, the complete variable domain is EAQVTQNPRYLITVTGKKLTVTCSQNMNHEYMSWYRQDPGLGLRQIYYSMNVEVTDKGDVPEGYKVSRKEKRNFPLILESPSPNQTSLYFCASSHLGRTISGANVLTFGAGSRLTVL.

The J gene is TRBJ1-3, the V gene TRBV12-3 or TRBV12-4, with 7 bases lining up with TRBD1. Trimming at V came to 8 bases and at J to 2 bases, leaving 0 bases not matched to a gene. The CDR3 is made up of 12 amino acids. The CDR3 sequence: CASDRAGNTIYF. CDR3 DNA: TGTGCCAGCGACAGGGCTGGAAACACCATATATTTT.

This clonotype showed up just a few times. This chain connects TRBV24-1 to TRBJ1-2, with 7 bases fitting TRBD1. V shed 3 bases, J shed 4 bases, and the junction held 4 bases outside the gene matches. This CDR3 contains 14 residues. CDR1 is KGHDR and CDR2 is SFDVKD in the germline V gene. The CDR3 coding sequence is TGTGCCACCAGTGATAAATGGGACAGCTATGGCTACACCTTC. Protein: CATSDKWDSYGYTF.

The CDR3 loop reads CASSGPSGGAWETQYF. The DNA for the CDR3 is TGCGCCAGCAGCGGCCCTAGCGGGGGGGCTTGGGAGACCCAGTACTTC. The rearrangement links TRBV5-1 to TRBJ2-5; 12 bases are a match to TRBD2. The CDR3 is 16 amino acids. Losses at the gene ends were 4 bases for V and 5 bases for J; bases not matched to a gene: 9. Germline lookup yields CDR1 SGHRS and CDR2 YFSETQ.

In regard to this clonotype: Since a much larger clone is just one base distant, this may be a read error. The chain recombines TRBV12-3 or TRBV12-4 with TRBJ1-1; possible D gene TRBD1, 6 bases. This CDR3 has 13 residues. CDR3 loop: CASKGQLNTEASF. As DNA, the CDR3 is TGTGCCAGCAAGGGACAATTGAACACTGAAGCTTCCTTT.

This clonotype has a handful of counts. The V gene is TRBV28, the J gene TRBJ2-1; maybe TRBD2 (5 bases). V gave up 5 bases and J gave up 7 bases, with 9 bases separating them. The CDR3 loop spans 12 amino acids. Germline lookup yields CDR1 MDHEN and CDR2 SYDVKM. CDR3 sequence (DNA): TGTGCCAGCAGTACCCGGAGGAATGAGCAGTTCTTC. Translation: CASSTRRNEQFF.

This clonotype appeared a few times. The chain combines TRBV6-5 with TRBJ2-3; tentative D call: TRBD2 (5 bases). The germline gives CDR1 MNHEY, CDR2 SVGAGI. The CDR3 has 15 residues. The V and J ends lost 0 bases and 1 base respectively, with 8 bases between them. CDR3 sequence: CASSYSRRGTDTQYF. In nucleotides, the CDR3 is TGTGCCAGCAGTTACTCGCGGCGGGGCACAGATACGCAGTATTTT.

Ten or more counts support this clonotype. Written as DNA, the CDR3 is TGTGCCAGCAGCTTCTCGATAATGTCCGGCGGACCCCTCCACTTT. It yields the protein CASSFSIMSGGPLHF. The chain employs TRBV7-2 and TRBJ1-6; D gene ambiguous. The CDR3 covers 15 residues. The germline V gene encodes CDR1 SGHTA and CDR2 FQGNSA. The V end was cut by 3 bases, the J end by 12 bases, with 18 bases between.

This clonotype came up many times. This rearrangement joins TRBV12-3 or TRBV12-4 to TRBJ1-2, with 9 bases that match TRBD1. This CDR3 has 15 residues. V was clipped by 6 bases and J by 5 bases; unmatched bases: 10. The DNA of the CDR3 is TGTGCCAGCAGGTCACAGGGGGCCTCCGGGTATGGCTACACCTTC. This sequence encodes CASRSQGASGYGYTF.

In its sample, this clonotype was seen a few times. Here the CDR3 reads CASSLRGLNQPQHF. As DNA, the CDR3 is TGTGCCAGCAGCTTAAGGGGATTGAATCAGCCCCAGCATTTT. V usage is TRBV7-8 and J usage is TRBJ1-5, with TRBD1 as a possible D gene (5 bases). V lost 2 bases and J lost 4, with 9 bases in between. The CDR3 consists of 14 residues. Germline CDR1 reads SGHVS; CDR2 reads FQNEAQ.

With respect to this clonotype: A read error may produce the germline difference seen at one junction end. The chain has TRBV9 and TRBJ2-5; 10 bases are shared with TRBD2. Germline CDR1 is SGDLS and CDR2 is YYNGEE. This CDR3 is 14 amino acids long. CDR3 residues: CASSKSGGAETQYF. The CDR3 DNA follows: TGCGCCAGCAGCAAAAGCGGGGGGGCCGAGACCCAGTACTTC.

The genes are TRBV10-3 and TRBJ2-7; D gene unclear. Germline V gene data show CDR1 as ENHRY and CDR2 as SYGVKD. V lost 6 bases, J lost 1 base, and 10 bases lay in between. The CDR3 totals 13 residues. Written as DNA, the CDR3 is TGTGCCATCAGGGACGTACCTTCCTACGAGCAGTACTTC. It yields the protein CAIRDVPSYEQYF.

This clonotype was counted a few times. This sequence joins TRBV10-3 and TRBJ1-6, with 7 bases aligning to TRBD1. The germline CDR1 and CDR2 sequences are ENHRY and SYGVKD. V shed 1 base and J 9 bases; nucleotides not matched to a gene: 6. This CDR3 region has 15 residues. The CDR3 DNA reads TGTGCCATCAGTGAGTTTAAGGGGGCGGTTTCACCCCTCCACTTT. The encoded protein is CAISEFKGAVSPLHF.

This clonotype showed up just a few times. This chain uses TRBV2 with TRBJ2-4, with D unresolved. This CDR3 region has 15 residues. From germline, CDR1 is SNHLY and CDR2 FYNNEI. V shed 5 bases and J shed 0 bases, with 11 bases lying between them. CDR3 region: CASSRQELAKNIQYF. Written as DNA, the CDR3 is TGTGCCAGCAGTAGACAAGAACTAGCCAAAAACATTCAGTACTTC.

This clonotype came up many times. CDR3 bases: TGTGCCAGCAGCATACAGACAGGGTATCACACTGAAGCTTTCTTT. It translates to CASSIQTGYHTEAFF. V is TRBV7-6 and J is TRBJ1-1, with 7 positions matching TRBD1. The germline CDR1 and CDR2 sequences are SGHVS and FNYEAQ. The V and J ends lost 5 bases and 3 bases, in that order; junction bases with no gene match: 9. This CDR3 comprises 15 residues.

This clonotype has just a few counts. The V gene is TRBV3-1, the J gene TRBJ2-3; D is ambiguous. V lost 8 bases and J 6 bases, leaving 9 bases between the germline ends. Germline lookup yields CDR1 LGHDT and CDR2 YNNKEL (reference sequence). The CDR3 consists of 11 residues. CDR3 DNA sequence: TGTGCCAGCGGGGTGGGGGATACGCAGTATTTT. It yields the protein CASGVGDTQYF.

This chain joins TRBV5-1 and TRBJ1-2, with D hard to call. CDR3 length equals 15 residues. Germline V lookup: CDR1 SGHRS, CDR2 YFSETQ. V was shortened by 0 bases and J by 0 bases, with 9 bases between the two germline ends. This CDR3 is CASSLDDLANYGYTF. CDR3 DNA: TGCGCCAGCAGCTTGGATGACCTAGCTAACTATGGCTACACCTTC.